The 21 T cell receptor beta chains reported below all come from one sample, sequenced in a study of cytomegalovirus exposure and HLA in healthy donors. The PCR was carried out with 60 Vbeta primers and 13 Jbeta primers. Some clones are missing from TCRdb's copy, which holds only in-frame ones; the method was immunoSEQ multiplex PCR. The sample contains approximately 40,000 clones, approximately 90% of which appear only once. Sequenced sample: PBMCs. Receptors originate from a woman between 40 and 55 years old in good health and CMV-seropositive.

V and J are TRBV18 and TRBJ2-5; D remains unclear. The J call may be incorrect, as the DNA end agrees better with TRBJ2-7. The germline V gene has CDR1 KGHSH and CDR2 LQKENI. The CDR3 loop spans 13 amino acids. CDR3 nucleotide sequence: TGTGCCAGCTCACCAGCGGCCGGCTACGAGCAGTACTTC. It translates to CASSPAAGYEQYF.

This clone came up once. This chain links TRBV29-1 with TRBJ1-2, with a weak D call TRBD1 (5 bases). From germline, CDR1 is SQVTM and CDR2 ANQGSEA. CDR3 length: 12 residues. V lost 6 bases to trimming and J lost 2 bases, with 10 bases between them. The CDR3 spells CSVTDRNYGYTF. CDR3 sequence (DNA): TGCAGCGTCACAGACAGAAACTATGGCTACACCTTC.

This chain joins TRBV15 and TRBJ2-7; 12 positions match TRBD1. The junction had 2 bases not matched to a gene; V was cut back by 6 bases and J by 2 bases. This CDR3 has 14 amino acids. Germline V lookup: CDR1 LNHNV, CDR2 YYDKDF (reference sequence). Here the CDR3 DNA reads TGTGCCACCAGTGGGGACAGGGGGCCCTACGAGCAGTACTTC. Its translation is CATSGDRGPYEQYF.

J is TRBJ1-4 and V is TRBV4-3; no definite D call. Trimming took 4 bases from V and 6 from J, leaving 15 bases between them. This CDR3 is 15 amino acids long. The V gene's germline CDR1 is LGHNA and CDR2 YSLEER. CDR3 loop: CASSPGRAQYEKLFF. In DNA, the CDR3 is TGCGCCAGCAGCCCGGGGAGGGCGCAATATGAAAAACTGTTTTTT.

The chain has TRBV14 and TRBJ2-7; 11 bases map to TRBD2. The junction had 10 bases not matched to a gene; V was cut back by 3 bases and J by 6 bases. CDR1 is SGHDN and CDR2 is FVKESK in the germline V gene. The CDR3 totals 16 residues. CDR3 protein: CASSQQIGLAGSEQYF. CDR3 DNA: TGTGCCAGCAGCCAGCAAATCGGACTAGCGGGTAGCGAGCAGTACTTC.

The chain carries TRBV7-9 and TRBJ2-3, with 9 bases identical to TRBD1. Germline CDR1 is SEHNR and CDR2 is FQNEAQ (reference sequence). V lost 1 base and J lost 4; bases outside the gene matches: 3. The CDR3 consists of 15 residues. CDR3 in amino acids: CASSLGTGVSDTQYF. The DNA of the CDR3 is TGTGCCAGCAGCTTAGGGACAGGGGTTTCAGATACGCAGTATTTT.

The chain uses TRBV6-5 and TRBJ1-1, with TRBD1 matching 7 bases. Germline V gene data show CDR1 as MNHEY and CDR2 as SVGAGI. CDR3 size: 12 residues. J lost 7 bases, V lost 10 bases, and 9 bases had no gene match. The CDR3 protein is CAIRGQRNEAFF. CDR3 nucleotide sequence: TGTGCCATTCGGGGACAGCGTAATGAAGCTTTCTTT.

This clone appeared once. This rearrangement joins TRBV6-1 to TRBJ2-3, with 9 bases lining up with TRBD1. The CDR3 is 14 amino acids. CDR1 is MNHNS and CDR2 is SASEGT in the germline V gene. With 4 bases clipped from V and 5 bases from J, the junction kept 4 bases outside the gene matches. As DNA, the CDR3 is TGTGCCAGCAGTGGGGACAGGGTGGAAGATACGCAGTATTTT. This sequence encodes CASSGDRVEDTQYF.

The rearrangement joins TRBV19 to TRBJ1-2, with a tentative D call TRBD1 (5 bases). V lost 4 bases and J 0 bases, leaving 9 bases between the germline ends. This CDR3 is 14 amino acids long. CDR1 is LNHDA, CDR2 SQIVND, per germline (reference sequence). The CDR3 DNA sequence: TGTGCCAGTAGTACAGGGACTACTAACTATGGCTACACCTTC. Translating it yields CASSTGTTNYGYTF.

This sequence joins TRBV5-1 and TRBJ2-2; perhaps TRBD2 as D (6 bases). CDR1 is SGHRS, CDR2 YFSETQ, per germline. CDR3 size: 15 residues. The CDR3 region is CASGETHPHTGELFF. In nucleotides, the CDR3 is TGCGCGTCGGGGGAAACCCACCCGCACACCGGGGAGCTGTTTTTT.

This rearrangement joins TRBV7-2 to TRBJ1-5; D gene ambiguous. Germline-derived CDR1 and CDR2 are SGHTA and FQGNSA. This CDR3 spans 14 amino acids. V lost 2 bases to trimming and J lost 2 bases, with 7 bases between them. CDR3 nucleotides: TGTGCCAGCAGCTTATACGGGGGCAATCAGCCCCAGCATTTT. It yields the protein CASSLYGGNQPQHF. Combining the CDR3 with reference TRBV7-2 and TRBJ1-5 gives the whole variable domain GAGVSQSPSNKVTEKGKDVELRCDPISGHTALYWYRQSLGQGLEFLIYFQGNSAPDKSGLPSDRFSAERTGGSVSTLTIQRTQQEDSAVYLCASSLYGGNQPQHFGDGTRLSIL.

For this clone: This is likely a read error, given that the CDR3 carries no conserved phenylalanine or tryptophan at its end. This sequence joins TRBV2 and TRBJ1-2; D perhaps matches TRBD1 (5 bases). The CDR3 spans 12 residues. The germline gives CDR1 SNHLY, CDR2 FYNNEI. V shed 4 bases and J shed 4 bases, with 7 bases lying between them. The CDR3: CASSGQFYGYTL. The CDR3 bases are TGTGCCAGCAGTGGACAGTTCTATGGCTACACCCTC.

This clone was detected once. DNA for the CDR3: TGTGCCAGTAGTATAAGACAGTTGGCTGGAAACACCATATATTTT. It codes for CASSIRQLAGNTIYF. The chain uses TRBV19 and TRBJ1-3; maybe TRBD1 (5 bases). Trimming pared 2 bases from V and 2 bases from J, leaving 10 bases between. The V gene's germline CDR1 is LNHDA and CDR2 SQIVND (reference sequence). The CDR3 loop spans 15 amino acids. Filled out from reference TRBV19 and TRBJ1-3, the complete variable domain reads DGGITQSPKYLFRKEGQNVTLSCEQNLNHDAMYWYRQDPGQGLRLIYYSQIVNDFQKGDIAEGYSVSREKKESFPLTVTSAQKNPTAFYLCASSIRQLAGNTIYFGEGSWLTVV.

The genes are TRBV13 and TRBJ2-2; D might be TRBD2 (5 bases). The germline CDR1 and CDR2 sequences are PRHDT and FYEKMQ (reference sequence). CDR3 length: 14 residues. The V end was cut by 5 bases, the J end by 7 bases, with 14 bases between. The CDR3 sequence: CASSPRTRNGELFF. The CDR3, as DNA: TGTGCCAGCAGCCCACGGACTCGGAACGGGGAGCTGTTTTTT.

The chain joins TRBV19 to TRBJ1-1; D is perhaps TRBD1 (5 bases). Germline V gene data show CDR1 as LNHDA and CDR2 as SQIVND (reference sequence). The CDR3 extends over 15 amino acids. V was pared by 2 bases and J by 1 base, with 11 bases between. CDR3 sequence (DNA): TGTGCCAGTAGTATATCGCTAGGGGCGAACACTGAAGCTTTCTTT. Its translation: CASSISLGANTEAFF. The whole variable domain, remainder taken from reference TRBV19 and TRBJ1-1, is DGGITQSPKYLFRKEGQNVTLSCEQNLNHDAMYWYRQDPGQGLRLIYYSQIVNDFQKGDIAEGYSVSREKKESFPLTVTSAQKNPTAFYLCASSISLGANTEAFFGQGTRLTVV.

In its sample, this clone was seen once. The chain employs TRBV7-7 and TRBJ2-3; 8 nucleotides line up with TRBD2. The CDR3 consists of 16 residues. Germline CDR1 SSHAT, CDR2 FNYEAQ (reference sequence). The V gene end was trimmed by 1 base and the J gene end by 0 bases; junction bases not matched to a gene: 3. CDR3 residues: CASSLGGGLSTDTQYF. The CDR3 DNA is TGTGCCAGCAGCTTAGGCGGGGGGCTCAGCACAGATACGCAGTATTTT. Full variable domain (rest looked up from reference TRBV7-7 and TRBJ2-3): GAGVSQSPRYKVTKRGQDVTLRCDPISSHATLYWYQQALGQGPEFLTYFNYEAQPDKSGLPSDRFSAERPEGSISTLTIQRTEQRDSAMYRCASSLGGGLSTDTQYFGPGTRLTVL.

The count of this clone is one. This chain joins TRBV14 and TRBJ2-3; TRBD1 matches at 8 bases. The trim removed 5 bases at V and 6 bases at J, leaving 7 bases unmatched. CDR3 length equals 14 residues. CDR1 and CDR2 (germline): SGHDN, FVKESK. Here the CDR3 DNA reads TGTGCCAGCAGCGTCCAGGGGGCAGGTGATACGCAGTATTTT. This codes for CASSVQGAGDTQYF.

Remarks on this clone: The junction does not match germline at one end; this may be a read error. The CDR3 here is CSSSSGQGGQSYEQYF. CDR3 DNA: TGTTCCAGCAGCTCGGGACAGGGGGGGCAATCCTACGAGCAGTACTTC. V and J are TRBV7-9 and TRBJ2-7; TRBD1 agrees at 11 bases. The V gene's germline CDR1 is SEHNR and CDR2 FQNEAQ (reference sequence). The CDR3 runs 16 residues.

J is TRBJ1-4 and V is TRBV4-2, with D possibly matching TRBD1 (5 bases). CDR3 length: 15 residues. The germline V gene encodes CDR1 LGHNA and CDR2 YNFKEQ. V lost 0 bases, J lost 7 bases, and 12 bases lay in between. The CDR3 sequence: CASSQEAGRGEKLFF. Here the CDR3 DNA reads TGTGCCAGCAGCCAAGAAGCAGGGAGGGGTGAAAAACTGTTTTTT.

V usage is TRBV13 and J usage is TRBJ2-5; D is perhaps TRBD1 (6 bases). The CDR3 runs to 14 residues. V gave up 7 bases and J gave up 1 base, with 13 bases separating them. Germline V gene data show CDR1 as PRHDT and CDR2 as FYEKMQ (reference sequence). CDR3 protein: CASKLGTLQETQYF. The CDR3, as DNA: TGTGCCAGCAAGCTGGGGACACTCCAAGAGACCCAGTACTTC.

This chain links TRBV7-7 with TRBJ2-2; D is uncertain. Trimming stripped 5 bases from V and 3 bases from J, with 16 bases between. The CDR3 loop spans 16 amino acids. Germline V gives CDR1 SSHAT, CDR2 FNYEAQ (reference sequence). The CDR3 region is CASSLNPNRDTGELFF. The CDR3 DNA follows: TGTGCCAGCAGCCTCAACCCGAATCGGGACACCGGGGAGCTGTTTTTT.